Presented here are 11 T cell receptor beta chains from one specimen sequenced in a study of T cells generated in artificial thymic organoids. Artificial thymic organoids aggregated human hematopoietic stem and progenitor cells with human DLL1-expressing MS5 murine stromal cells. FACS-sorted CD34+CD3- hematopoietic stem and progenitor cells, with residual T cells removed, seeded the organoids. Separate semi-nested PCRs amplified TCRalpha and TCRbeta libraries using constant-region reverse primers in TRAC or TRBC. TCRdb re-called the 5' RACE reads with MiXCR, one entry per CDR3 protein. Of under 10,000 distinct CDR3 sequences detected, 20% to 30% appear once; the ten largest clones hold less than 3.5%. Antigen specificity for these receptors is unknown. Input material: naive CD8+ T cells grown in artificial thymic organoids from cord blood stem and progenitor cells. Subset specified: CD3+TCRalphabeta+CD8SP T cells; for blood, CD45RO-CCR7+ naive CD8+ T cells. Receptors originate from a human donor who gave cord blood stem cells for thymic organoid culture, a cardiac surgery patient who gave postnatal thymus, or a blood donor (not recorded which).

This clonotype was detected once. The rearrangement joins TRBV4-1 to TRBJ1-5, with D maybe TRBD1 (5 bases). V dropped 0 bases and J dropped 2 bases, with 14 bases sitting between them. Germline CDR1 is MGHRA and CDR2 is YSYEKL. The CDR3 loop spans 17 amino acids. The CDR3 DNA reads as TGCGCCAGCAGCCAAGATTTGATAGGGACTGGCAATCAGCCCCAGCATTTT. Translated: CASSQDLIGTGNQPQHF.

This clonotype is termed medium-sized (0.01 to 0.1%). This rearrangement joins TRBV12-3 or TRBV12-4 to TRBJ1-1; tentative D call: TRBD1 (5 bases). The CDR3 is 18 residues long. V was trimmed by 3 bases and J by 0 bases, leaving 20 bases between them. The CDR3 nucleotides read TGTGCCAGCAGTTTTCGATGGGGGGGTGGACTCGTGAACACTGAAGCTTTCTTT. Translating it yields CASSFRWGGGLVNTEAFF.

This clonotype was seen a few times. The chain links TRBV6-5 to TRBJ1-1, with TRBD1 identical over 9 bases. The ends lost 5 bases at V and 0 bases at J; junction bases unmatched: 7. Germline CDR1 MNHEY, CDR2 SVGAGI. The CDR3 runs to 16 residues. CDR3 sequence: CASSPRDRALNTEAFF. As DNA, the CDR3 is TGTGCCAGCAGTCCCCGGGACAGGGCCTTGAACACTGAAGCTTTCTTT.

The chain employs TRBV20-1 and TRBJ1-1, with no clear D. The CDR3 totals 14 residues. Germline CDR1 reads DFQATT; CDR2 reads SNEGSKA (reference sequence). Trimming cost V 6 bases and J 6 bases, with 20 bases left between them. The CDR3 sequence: CSAQRKRWRAEAFF. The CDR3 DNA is TGCAGTGCCCAGAGGAAACGGTGGCGCGCTGAAGCTTTCTTT.

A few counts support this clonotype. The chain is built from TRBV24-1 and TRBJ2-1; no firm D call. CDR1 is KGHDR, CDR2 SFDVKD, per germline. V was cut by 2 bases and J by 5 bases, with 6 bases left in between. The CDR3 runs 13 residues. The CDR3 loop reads CATSDSVDNEQFF. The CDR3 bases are TGTGCCACCAGTGATTCGGTGGACAATGAGCAGTTCTTC.

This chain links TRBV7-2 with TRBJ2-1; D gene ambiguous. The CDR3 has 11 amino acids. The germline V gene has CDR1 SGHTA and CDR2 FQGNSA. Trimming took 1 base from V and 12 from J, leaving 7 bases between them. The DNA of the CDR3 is TGTGCCAGCAGCTTAGGGGGATTGCAGTTCTTC. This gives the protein CASSLGGLQFF.

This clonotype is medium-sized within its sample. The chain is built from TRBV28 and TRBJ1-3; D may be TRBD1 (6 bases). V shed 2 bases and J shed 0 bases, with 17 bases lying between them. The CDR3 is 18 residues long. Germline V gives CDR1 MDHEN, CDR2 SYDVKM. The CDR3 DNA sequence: TGTGCCAGCAGTTTACCCCGCCCGGGACACTCCTCTGGAAACACCATATATTTT. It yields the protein CASSLPRPGHSSGNTIYF.

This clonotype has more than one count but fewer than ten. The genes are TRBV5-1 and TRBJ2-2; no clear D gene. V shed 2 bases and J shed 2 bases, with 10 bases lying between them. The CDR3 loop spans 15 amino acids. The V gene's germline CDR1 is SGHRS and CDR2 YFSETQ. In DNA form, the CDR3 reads TGCGCCAGCAGCTTATGGCAGGCCAACACCGGGGAGCTGTTTTTT. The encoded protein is CASSLWQANTGELFF.

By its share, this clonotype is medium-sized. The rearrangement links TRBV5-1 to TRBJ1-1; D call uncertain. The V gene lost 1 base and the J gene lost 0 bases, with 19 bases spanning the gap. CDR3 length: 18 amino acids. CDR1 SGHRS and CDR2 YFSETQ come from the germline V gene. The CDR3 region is CASSLSVGSQILNTEAFF. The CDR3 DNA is TGCGCCAGCAGCTTGAGTGTCGGCAGTCAGATACTGAACACTGAAGCTTTCTTT.

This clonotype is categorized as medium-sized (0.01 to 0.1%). The CDR3 region is CASSPLKETQYF. CDR3 DNA: TGTGCCAGCAGTCCCCTCAAAGAGACCCAGTACTTC. This chain connects TRBV12-3 or TRBV12-4 to TRBJ2-5; D not certain. The CDR3 is made up of 12 amino acids. V was pared by 5 bases and J by 3 bases, with 7 bases between.

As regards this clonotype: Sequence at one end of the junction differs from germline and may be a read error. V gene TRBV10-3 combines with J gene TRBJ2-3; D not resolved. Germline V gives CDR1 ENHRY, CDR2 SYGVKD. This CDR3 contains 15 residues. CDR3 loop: CAISDSCPLPDTHYF. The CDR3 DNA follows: TGTGCCATCAGTGATTCCTGCCCCCTCCCAGATACGCATTATTTT.